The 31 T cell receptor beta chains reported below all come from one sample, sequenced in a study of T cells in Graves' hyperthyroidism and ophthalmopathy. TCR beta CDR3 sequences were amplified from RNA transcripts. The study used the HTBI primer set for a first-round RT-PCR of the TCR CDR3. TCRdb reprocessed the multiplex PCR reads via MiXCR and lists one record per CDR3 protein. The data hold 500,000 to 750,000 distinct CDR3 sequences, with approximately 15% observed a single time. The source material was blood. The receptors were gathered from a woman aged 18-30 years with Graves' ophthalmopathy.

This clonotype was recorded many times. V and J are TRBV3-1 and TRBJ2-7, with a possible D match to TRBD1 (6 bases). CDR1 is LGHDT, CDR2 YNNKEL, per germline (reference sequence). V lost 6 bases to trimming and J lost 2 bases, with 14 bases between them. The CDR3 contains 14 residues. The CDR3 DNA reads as TGTGCCAGCAGTCACCGGACAGAAACCTACGAGCAGTACTTC. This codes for CASSHRTETYEQYF.

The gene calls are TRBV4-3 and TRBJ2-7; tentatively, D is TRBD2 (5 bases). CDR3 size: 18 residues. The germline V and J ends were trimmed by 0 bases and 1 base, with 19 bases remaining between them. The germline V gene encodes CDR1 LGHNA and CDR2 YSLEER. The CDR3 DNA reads TGCGCCAGCAGCCAAGATCCCCCACCGAGCGGACTTTCCTACGAGCAGTACTTC. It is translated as CASSQDPPPSGLSYEQYF.

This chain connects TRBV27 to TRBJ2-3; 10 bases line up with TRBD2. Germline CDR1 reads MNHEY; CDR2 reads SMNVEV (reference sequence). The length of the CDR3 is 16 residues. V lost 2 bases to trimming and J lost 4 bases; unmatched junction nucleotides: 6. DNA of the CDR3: TGTGCCAGCAGTTTAAATAGCGGGAGGTGGGCAGATACGCAGTATTTT. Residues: CASSLNSGRWADTQYF.

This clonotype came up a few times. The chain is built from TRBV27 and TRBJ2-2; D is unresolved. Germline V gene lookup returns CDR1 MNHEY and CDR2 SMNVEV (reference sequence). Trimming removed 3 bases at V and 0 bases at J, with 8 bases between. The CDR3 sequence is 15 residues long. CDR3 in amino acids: CASSFDRSNTGELFF. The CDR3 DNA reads TGTGCCAGCAGTTTTGACCGATCGAACACCGGGGAGCTGTTTTTT.

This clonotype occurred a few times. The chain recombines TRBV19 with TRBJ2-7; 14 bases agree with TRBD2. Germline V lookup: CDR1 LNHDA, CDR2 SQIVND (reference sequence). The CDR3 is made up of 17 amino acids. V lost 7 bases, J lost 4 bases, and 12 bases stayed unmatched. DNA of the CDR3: TGTGCCAGTACCCCCTCCGGGACTAGCGGGAGCCCATACGAGCAGTACTTC. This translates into CASTPSGTSGSPYEQYF.

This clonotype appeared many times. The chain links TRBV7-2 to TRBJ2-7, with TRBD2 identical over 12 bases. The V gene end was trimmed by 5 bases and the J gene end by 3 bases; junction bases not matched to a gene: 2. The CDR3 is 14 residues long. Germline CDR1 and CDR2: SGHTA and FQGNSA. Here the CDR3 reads CASSPGLAGYEQYF. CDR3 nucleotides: TGTGCCAGCAGCCCGGGACTAGCGGGCTACGAGCAGTACTTC. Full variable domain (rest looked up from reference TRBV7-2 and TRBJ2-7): GAGVSQSPSNKVTEKGKDVELRCDPISGHTALYWYRQSLGQGLEFLIYFQGNSAPDKSGLPSDRFSAERTGGSVSTLTIQRTQQEDSAVYLCASSPGLAGYEQYFGPGTRLTVT.

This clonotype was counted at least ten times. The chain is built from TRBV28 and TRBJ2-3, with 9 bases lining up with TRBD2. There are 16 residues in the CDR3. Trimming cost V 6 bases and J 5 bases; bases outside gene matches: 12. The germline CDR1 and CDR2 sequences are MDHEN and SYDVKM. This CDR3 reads CASSLLGLAVKDTQYF. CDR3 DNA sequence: TGTGCCAGCAGCCTATTGGGACTAGCAGTTAAAGATACGCAGTATTTT.

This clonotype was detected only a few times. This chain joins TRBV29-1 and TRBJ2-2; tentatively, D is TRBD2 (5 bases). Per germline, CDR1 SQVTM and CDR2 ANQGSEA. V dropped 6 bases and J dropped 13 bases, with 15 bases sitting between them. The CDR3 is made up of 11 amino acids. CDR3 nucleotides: TGCAGCGTACTAGGATTGTCCAGGCTGTTTTTT. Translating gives CSVLGLSRLFF.

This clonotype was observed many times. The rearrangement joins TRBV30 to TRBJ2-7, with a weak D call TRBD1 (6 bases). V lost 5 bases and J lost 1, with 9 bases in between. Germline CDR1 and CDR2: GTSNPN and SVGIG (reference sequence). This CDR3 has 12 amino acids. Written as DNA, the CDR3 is TGTGCCTGGTCAGGGGTTTCCTACGAGCAGTACTTC. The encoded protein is CAWSGVSYEQYF.

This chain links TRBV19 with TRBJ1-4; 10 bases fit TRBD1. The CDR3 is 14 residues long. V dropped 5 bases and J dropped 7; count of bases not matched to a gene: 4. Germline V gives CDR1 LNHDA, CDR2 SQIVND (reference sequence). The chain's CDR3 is CASSQDRGAEKLFF. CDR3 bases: TGTGCCAGTAGTCAGGACAGGGGGGCTGAAAAACTGTTTTTT.

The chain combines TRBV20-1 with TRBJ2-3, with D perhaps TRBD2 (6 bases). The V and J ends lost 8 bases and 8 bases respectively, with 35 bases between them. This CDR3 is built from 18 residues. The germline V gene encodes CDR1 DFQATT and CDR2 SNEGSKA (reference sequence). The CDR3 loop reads CSTPSTWMGGGFSGTQYF. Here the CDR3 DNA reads TGCAGTACTCCCTCTACCTGGATGGGGGGAGGCTTCTCAGGTACGCAGTATTTT.

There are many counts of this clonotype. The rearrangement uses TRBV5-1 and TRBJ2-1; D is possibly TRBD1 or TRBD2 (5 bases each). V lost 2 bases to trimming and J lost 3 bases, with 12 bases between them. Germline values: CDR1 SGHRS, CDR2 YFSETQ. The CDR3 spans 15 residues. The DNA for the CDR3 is TGCGCCAGCAGCTTTGGGGGAGCAAGCTACAATGAGCAGTTCTTC. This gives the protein CASSFGGASYNEQFF.

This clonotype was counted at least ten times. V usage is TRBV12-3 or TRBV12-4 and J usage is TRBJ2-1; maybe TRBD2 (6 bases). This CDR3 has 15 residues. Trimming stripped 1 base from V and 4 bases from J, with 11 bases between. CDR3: CASSLGGTLYNEQFF. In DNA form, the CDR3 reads TGTGCCAGCAGTTTAGGCGGGACCCTATACAATGAGCAGTTCTTC.

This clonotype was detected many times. The CDR3 DNA reads as TGTGCCAGCAGATCCCCGGGACGGAACAATGAGCAGTTCTTC. It is translated as CASRSPGRNNEQFF. The chain links TRBV27 to TRBJ2-1; D may be TRBD1 or TRBD2 (5 bases each). Germline CDR1 reads MNHEY; CDR2 reads SMNVEV (reference sequence). V lost 6 bases and J 5 bases, leaving 14 bases between the germline ends. The CDR3 extends over 14 amino acids.

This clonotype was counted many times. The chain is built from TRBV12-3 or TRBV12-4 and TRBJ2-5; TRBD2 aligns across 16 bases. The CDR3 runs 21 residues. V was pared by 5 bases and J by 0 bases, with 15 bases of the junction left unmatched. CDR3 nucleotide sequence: TGTGCCAGCAGTGGGATTCGGAGTCCGGGACTAGCGGGGGGGTACCAAGAGACCCAGTACTTC. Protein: CASSGIRSPGLAGGYQETQYF.

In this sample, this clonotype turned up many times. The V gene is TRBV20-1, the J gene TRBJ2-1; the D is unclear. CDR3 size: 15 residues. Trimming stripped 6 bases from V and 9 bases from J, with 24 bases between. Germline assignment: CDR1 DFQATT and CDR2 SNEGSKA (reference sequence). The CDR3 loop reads CSAPTWPRDVGEQFF. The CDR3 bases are TGCAGTGCCCCCACTTGGCCCCGCGATGTTGGTGAGCAGTTCTTC.

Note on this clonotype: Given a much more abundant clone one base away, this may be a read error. The CDR3 DNA sequence: TGCGCCAGCAGCTTAAAAGCAGGGAACACTGAAGCTTTCTTT. The encoded protein is CASSLKAGNTEAFF. The chain employs TRBV11-2 and TRBJ1-1; D gene ambiguous. The germline V gene has CDR1 SGHAT and CDR2 FQNNGV. This CDR3 has 14 residues.

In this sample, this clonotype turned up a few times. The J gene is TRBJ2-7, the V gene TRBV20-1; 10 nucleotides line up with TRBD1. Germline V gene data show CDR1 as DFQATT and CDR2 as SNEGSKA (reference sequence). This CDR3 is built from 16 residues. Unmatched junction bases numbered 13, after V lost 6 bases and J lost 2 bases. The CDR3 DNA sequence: TGCAGTGCCACTAAAACCGGACAGGGGGGCCCCTACGAGCAGTACTTC. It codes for CSATKTGQGGPYEQYF.

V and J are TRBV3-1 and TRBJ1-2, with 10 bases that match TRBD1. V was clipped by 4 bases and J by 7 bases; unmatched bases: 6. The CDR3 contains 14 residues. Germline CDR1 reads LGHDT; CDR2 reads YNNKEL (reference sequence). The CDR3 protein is CASSPTGGAGGYTF. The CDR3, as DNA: TGTGCCAGCAGCCCGACAGGGGGCGCCGGTGGCTACACCTTC.

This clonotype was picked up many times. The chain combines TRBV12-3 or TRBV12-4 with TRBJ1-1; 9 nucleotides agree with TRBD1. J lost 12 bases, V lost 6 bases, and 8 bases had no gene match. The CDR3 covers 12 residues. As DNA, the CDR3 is TGTGCCAGCAGCCCGGGGGGGACAGGGCCTTTCTTT. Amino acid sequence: CASSPGGTGPFF.

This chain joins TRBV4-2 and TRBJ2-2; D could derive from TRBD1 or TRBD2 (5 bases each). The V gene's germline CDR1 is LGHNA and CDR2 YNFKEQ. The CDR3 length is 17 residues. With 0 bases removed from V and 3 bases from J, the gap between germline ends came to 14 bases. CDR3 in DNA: TGTGCCAGCAGCCAAGACCGGCGGGCAGGGTACACCGGGGAGCTGTTTTTT. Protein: CASSQDRRAGYTGELFF.

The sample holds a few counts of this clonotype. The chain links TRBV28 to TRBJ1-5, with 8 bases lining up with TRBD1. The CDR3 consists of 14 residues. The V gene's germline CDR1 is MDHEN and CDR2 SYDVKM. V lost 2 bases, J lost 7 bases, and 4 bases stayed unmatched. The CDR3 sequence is CASSLNTGGQPQHF. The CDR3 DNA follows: TGTGCCAGCAGTTTAAATACAGGGGGACAGCCCCAGCATTTT.

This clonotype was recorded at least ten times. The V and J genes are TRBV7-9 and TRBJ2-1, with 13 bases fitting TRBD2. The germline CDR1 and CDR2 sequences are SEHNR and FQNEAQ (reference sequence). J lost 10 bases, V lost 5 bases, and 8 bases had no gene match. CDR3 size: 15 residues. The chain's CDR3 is CASSETSGRAEEQFF. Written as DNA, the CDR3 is TGTGCCAGCAGCGAAACTAGCGGGAGGGCTGAAGAGCAGTTCTTC.

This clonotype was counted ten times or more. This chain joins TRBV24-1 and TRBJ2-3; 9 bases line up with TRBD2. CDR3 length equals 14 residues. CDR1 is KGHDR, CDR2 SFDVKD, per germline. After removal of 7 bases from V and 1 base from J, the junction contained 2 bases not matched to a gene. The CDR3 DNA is TGTGCCACCAGCAGGACTAGCGGCACAGATACGCAGTATTTT. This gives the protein CATSRTSGTDTQYF.

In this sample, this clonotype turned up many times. CDR3 loop: CAITGEPGTSGNADTQYF. The CDR3 DNA follows: TGTGCCATCACAGGGGAACCCGGGACTAGCGGGAACGCAGATACGCAGTATTTT. The rearrangement links TRBV28 to TRBJ2-3; TRBD2 agrees at 13 bases. The CDR3 length is 18 residues. J was trimmed by 4 bases and V by 10 bases; bases with no gene match: 17. Germline assignment: CDR1 MDHEN and CDR2 SYDVKM.

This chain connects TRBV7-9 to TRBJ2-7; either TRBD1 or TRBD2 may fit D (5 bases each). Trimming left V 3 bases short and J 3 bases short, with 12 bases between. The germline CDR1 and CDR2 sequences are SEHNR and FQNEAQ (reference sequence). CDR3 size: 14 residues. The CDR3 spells CASSFGTSLYEQYF. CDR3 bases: TGTGCCAGCAGCTTTGGGACCAGTCTCTACGAGCAGTACTTC.

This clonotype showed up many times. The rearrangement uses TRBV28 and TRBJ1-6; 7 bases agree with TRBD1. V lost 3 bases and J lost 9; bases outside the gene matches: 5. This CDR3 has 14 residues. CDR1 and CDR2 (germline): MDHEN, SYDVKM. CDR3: CASSLTGWGSPLHF. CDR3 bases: TGTGCCAGCAGTTTGACAGGGTGGGGTTCACCCCTCCACTTT.

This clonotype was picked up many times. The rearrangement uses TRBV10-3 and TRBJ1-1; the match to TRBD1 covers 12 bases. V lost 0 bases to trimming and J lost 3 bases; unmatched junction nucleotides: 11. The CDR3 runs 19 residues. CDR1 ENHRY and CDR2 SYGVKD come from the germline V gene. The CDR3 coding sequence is TGTGCCATCAGTGAGTCGGGGGACAGGGGGCGCCTAGGGGACACTGAAGCTTTCTTT. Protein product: CAISESGDRGRLGDTEAFF.

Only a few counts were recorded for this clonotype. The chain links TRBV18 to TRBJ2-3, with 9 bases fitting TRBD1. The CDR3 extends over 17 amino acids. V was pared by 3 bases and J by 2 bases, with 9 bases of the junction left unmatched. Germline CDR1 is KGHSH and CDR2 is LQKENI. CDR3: CASSPTGTGSFTDTQYF. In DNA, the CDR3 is TGTGCCAGCTCACCGACCGGGACAGGGTCCTTCACAGATACGCAGTATTTT.

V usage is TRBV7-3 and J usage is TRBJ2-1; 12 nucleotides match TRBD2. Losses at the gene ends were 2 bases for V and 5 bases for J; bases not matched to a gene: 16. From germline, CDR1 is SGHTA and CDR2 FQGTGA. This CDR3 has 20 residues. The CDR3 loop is CASSLLPRLAGDMAHNEQFF. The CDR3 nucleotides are TGTGCCAGCAGCTTATTACCCCGACTAGCGGGAGACATGGCACACAATGAGCAGTTCTTC. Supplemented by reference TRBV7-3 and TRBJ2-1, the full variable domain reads GAGVSQTPSNKVTEKGKYVELRCDPISGHTALYWYRQSLGQGPEFLIYFQGTGAADDSGLPNDRFFAVRPEGSVSTLKIQRTERGDSAVYLCASSLLPRLAGDMAHNEQFFGPGTRLTVL.

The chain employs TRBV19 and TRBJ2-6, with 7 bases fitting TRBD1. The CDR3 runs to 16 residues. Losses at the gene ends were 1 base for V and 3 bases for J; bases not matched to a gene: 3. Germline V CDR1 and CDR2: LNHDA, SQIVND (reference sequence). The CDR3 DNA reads TGTGCCAGTAGTATAGGGGACAGAAGTGGGGCCAACGTCCTGACTTTC. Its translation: CASSIGDRSGANVLTF.